A single sample gave rise to the 29 T cell receptor beta chains below, sequenced in a study of CD8+ T cells in alopecia areata. cDNA reverse transcribed from extracted RNA served as the sequencing template. Method: immunoSEQ multiplex PCR; TCRdb's copy keeps in-frame clones and lacks some. The sample carries some 130,000 clones, roughly 50% recorded once. The specimen was CD8+ T cells sorted from blood, collected at week 0. These receptors all stem from a human donor with alopecia areata.

This clone was seen once. The rearrangement links TRBV27 to TRBJ2-5; the D is unclear. V was pared by 3 bases and J by 0 bases, with 8 bases between. The CDR3 is 14 amino acids. CDR1 is MNHEY and CDR2 is SMNVEV in the germline V gene (reference sequence). CDR3 bases: TGTGCCAGCAGTTTGCAAGCGTACCAAGAGACCCAGTACTTC. Translation: CASSLQAYQETQYF.

This rearrangement joins TRBV2 to TRBJ1-6; D unresolved. CDR3 length: 14 residues. From germline, CDR1 is SNHLY and CDR2 FYNNEI. The V end lost 11 bases, the J end lost 10 bases, and 21 bases lay between the germline ends. The CDR3 region is CARQTSQDSSPLHF. CDR3 DNA: TGTGCCCGTCAAACATCGCAGGATAGCTCACCCCTCCACTTT. The full variable domain, in which reference TRBV2 and TRBJ1-6 provide the parts outside the CDR3, is EPEVTQTPSHQVTQMGQEVILRCVPISNHLYFYWYRQILGQKVEFLVSFYNNEISEKSEIFDDQFSVERPDGSNFTLKIRSTKLEDSAMYFCARQTSQDSSPLHFGNGTRLTVT.

The gene calls are TRBV6-1 and TRBJ1-2, with no clear D. Germline CDR1 is MNHNS and CDR2 is SASEGT. Trimming stripped 5 bases from V and 6 bases from J, with 13 bases between. The CDR3 runs to 13 residues. CDR3 sequence: CASSYQAMDGYTF. CDR3 bases: TGTGCCAGCAGTTATCAGGCCATGGATGGCTACACCTTC.

In this sample, this clone turned up once. This chain connects TRBV4-3 to TRBJ2-7; D is possibly TRBD1 or TRBD2 (5 bases each). V shed 4 bases and J shed 2 bases, with 18 bases lying between them. The CDR3 is 16 amino acids. Germline assignment: CDR1 LGHNA and CDR2 YSLEER. CDR3 protein: CASSRRPGAPPYEQYF. Written as DNA, the CDR3 is TGCGCCAGCAGCCGACGACCCGGGGCTCCCCCCTACGAGCAGTACTTC.

Written as DNA, the CDR3 is TGCGCCAGCAGCCAAGAGGGAGGGGGTTCCTACAATGAGCAGTTCTTC. Translated: CASSQEGGGSYNEQFF. This chain uses TRBV4-1 with TRBJ2-1, with a tentative D call TRBD2 (7 bases). CDR3 size: 16 residues. With 0 bases removed from V and 1 base from J, the gap between germline ends came to 10 bases. Germline V CDR1 and CDR2: MGHRA, YSYEKL.

This chain uses TRBV30 with TRBJ2-3; D uncertain. Germline V gene sequence: CDR1 GTSNPN, CDR2 SVGIG (reference sequence). The length of the CDR3 is 13 residues. V lost 2 bases and J 2 bases, leaving 8 bases between the germline ends. The CDR3 DNA follows: TGTGCCTGGAGTCCGGGCTTCACAGATACGCAGTATTTT. This translates into CAWSPGFTDTQYF.

The chain employs TRBV10-3 and TRBJ2-3; 8 bases match TRBD2. Per the germline V gene, CDR1 is ENHRY and CDR2 is SYGVKD. The CDR3 length is 15 residues. V shed 6 bases, J shed 5 bases, and the junction held 10 bases outside the gene matches. This chain's CDR3 is CAISPGLGSIDTQYF. The CDR3 coding sequence is TGTGCCATCAGCCCGGGACTAGGGTCAATAGATACGCAGTATTTT.

This clone was seen a few times. The chain links TRBV11-2 to TRBJ2-2; 10 nucleotides align to TRBD2. CDR3 length: 17 residues. Germline V CDR1 and CDR2: SGHAT, FQNNGV. V lost 1 base to trimming and J lost 1 base; unmatched junction nucleotides: 3. The CDR3 DNA follows: TGTGCCAGCAGCTTAGTGGGGACTAGCGAGAACACCGGGGAGCTGTTTTTT. Encoded protein: CASSLVGTSENTGELFF. The full variable domain, completed using reference TRBV11-2 and TRBJ2-2, is EAGVAQSPRYKIIEKRQSVAFWCNPISGHATLYWYQQILGQGPKLLIQFQNNGVVDDSQLPKDRFSAERLKGVDSTLKIQPAKLEDSAVYLCASSLVGTSENTGELFFGEGSRLTVL.

This clone occurred a few times. The chain recombines TRBV5-6 with TRBJ2-7; TRBD2 might be the D (5 bases). The CDR3 runs 14 residues. Germline V gives CDR1 SGHDT, CDR2 YYEEEE. V was shortened by 3 bases and J by 2 bases, with 12 bases between the two germline ends. In DNA form, the CDR3 reads TGTGCCAGCAGCTACGCCCGGGGAGCCTACGAGCAGTACTTC. Its translation: CASSYARGAYEQYF.

This chain connects TRBV5-6 to TRBJ2-1; D gene uncertain. The V end lost 3 bases, the J end lost 10 bases, and 8 bases lay between the germline ends. The CDR3 is 11 residues long. Germline V gene lookup returns CDR1 SGHDT and CDR2 YYEEEE. CDR3 residues: CASSSRIEQFF. For the CDR3, the DNA is TGTGCCAGCAGCTCCAGGATCGAGCAGTTCTTC. Full variable domain (missing parts from reference TRBV5-6 and TRBJ2-1): DAGVTQSPTHLIKTRGQQVTLRCSPKSGHDTVSWYQQALGQGPQFIFQYYEEEERQRGNFPDRFSGHQFPNYSSELNVNALLLGDSALYLCASSSRIEQFFGPGTRLTVL.

The rearrangement links TRBV7-9 to TRBJ2-7; 9 positions agree with TRBD2. The CDR3 spans 16 residues. Germline lookup yields CDR1 SEHNR and CDR2 FQNEAQ (reference sequence). The trim removed 5 bases at V and 2 bases at J, leaving 10 bases unmatched. In nucleotides, the CDR3 is TGTGCCAGCAGCACAGGGCTAGCGGGGTTACCCTACGAGCAGTACTTC. Protein sequence: CASSTGLAGLPYEQYF.

The rearrangement links TRBV18 to TRBJ1-2; the D gene is possibly TRBD1 (6 bases). Trimming removed 5 bases from V and 3 bases from J, with 13 bases in between. Germline CDR1 and CDR2: KGHSH and LQKENI. The CDR3 contains 14 residues. CDR3 amino acids: CASSDVGGDYGYTF. Here the CDR3 DNA reads TGTGCCAGCTCAGACGTCGGGGGCGACTATGGCTACACCTTC.

V is TRBV4-3 and J is TRBJ2-7; 9 bases map to TRBD1. After removal of 3 bases from V and 1 base from J, the junction contained 4 bases not matched to a gene. The CDR3 spans 15 residues. Per germline, CDR1 LGHNA and CDR2 YSLEER. The CDR3 region is CASSQAGTGSYEQYF. The CDR3 DNA is TGCGCCAGCAGCCAGGCCGGGACAGGGTCCTACGAGCAGTACTTC.

The rearrangement uses TRBV27 and TRBJ1-1; D is unclear. Germline CDR1 and CDR2: MNHEY and SMNVEV (reference sequence). V was pared by 2 bases and J by 1 base, with 5 bases between. CDR3 size: 13 residues. Here the CDR3 DNA reads TGTGCCAGCAGTTTAGGCTGGAACACTGAAGCTTTCTTT. Residues: CASSLGWNTEAFF.

V is TRBV29-1 and J is TRBJ1-1, with 7 bases that match TRBD1. The V and J ends lost 3 bases and 3 bases, in that order; junction bases with no gene match: 7. The length of the CDR3 is 14 residues. Per the germline V gene, CDR1 is SQVTM and CDR2 is ANQGSEA. The CDR3 DNA is TGCAGCGTTGAGAGCAGGGGGGCTTACACTGAAGCTTTCTTT. Residues: CSVESRGAYTEAFF.

In this sample, this clone turned up a few times. The chain combines TRBV4-3 with TRBJ2-3, with D uncertain. Per germline, CDR1 LGHNA and CDR2 YSLEER. There are 16 residues in the CDR3. V shed 0 bases and J shed 5 bases, with 15 bases lying between them. CDR3 DNA sequence: TGCGCCAGCAGCCAAGATGGACCCACTCTAAGAGATACGCAGTATTTT. Its protein product is CASSQDGPTLRDTQYF.

This rearrangement joins TRBV27 to TRBJ2-1; the D call may be TRBD1 or TRBD2 (5 bases each). Deletions cut 9 bases from V and 4 bases from J, with 13 bases between. The CDR3 sequence is 13 residues long. Per the germline V gene, CDR1 is MNHEY and CDR2 is SMNVEV (reference sequence). Here the CDR3 DNA reads TGTGCCAGTCTGGGGGTAGCGTACAATGAGCAGTTCTTC. Translated: CASLGVAYNEQFF.

This rearrangement joins TRBV27 to TRBJ2-7; TRBD1 is a possible D gene (7 bases). V gave up 2 bases and J gave up 2 bases, with 13 bases separating them. This CDR3 spans 15 amino acids. Germline V lookup: CDR1 MNHEY, CDR2 SMNVEV (reference sequence). CDR3 nucleotides: TGTGCCAGCAGTTTAGGAGGGGGCCAAGCCTACGAGCAGTACTTC. Amino acids: CASSLGGGQAYEQYF.

The V and J genes are TRBV9 and TRBJ2-3; a weak D match, TRBD2 (6 bases). Germline loops: CDR1 SGDLS, CDR2 YYNGEE. The CDR3 length is 16 residues. Trimming pared 4 bases from V and 2 bases from J, leaving 17 bases between. The CDR3 spells CASSPQRAIHTDTQYF. The CDR3 nucleotides are TGTGCCAGCAGCCCCCAGCGGGCGATACACACAGATACGCAGTATTTT.

The chain combines TRBV15 with TRBJ2-1; the D is unclear. The germline V gene encodes CDR1 LNHNV and CDR2 YYDKDF (reference sequence). The CDR3 extends over 16 amino acids. Deletions cut 3 bases from V and 4 bases from J, with 16 bases between. The CDR3: CATSSPPSMGYNEQFF. DNA for the CDR3: TGTGCCACCAGCAGCCCCCCCTCCATGGGGTACAATGAGCAGTTCTTC.

The chain couples TRBV4-1 to TRBJ1-2, with 7 bases identical to TRBD1. The CDR3 is made up of 15 amino acids. With 0 bases clipped from V and 4 bases from J, the junction kept 5 bases outside the gene matches. Germline loops: CDR1 MGHRA, CDR2 YSYEKL. This CDR3 reads CASSQDPGQSYGYTF. CDR3 nucleotide sequence: TGCGCCAGCAGCCAAGACCCGGGACAGTCCTATGGCTACACCTTC.

V and J are TRBV18 and TRBJ2-7; D ambiguous. The CDR3 contains 12 residues. Germline CDR1 is KGHSH and CDR2 is LQKENI. V was clipped by 5 bases and J by 7 bases, with 12 bases between them. This chain's CDR3 is CASSSKQGEQYF. The CDR3 DNA follows: TGTGCCAGCTCATCCAAGCAAGGGGAGCAGTACTTC.

The chain is built from TRBV7-2 and TRBJ2-5; 7 bases are shared with TRBD2. CDR1 and CDR2 (germline): SGHTA, FQGNSA. Germline trimming cut 4 bases from V and 4 bases from J; bases unmatched to any gene: 9. The CDR3 is 15 residues long. The CDR3 nucleotides are TGTGCCAGCAGCTCCTCGCGGGGGATTGGAGAGACCCAGTACTTC. This gives the protein CASSSSRGIGETQYF.

The chain is built from TRBV19 and TRBJ2-5; D perhaps matches TRBD2 (6 bases). Germline loops: CDR1 LNHDA, CDR2 SQIVND (reference sequence). Trimming stripped 5 bases from V and 2 bases from J, with 12 bases between. The length of the CDR3 is 14 residues. In DNA form, the CDR3 reads TGTGCCAGTAGTCGTTGGGACTTGCAAGAGACCCAGTACTTC. Protein: CASSRWDLQETQYF.

This sequence joins TRBV7-6 and TRBJ1-1, with D perhaps TRBD1 (6 bases). The CDR3 covers 15 residues. The germline V gene has CDR1 SGHVS and CDR2 FNYEAQ. The germline V and J ends were trimmed by 1 base and 2 bases, with 11 bases remaining between them. CDR3 in amino acids: CASSLEAGANTEAFF. DNA for the CDR3: TGTGCCAGCAGCTTAGAGGCAGGGGCTAACACTGAAGCTTTCTTT.

In this sample, this clone turned up a few times. The J gene is TRBJ1-1, the V gene TRBV30; D unclear. Germline loops: CDR1 GTSNPN, CDR2 SVGIG (reference sequence). This CDR3 is built from 13 residues. V shed 1 base and J shed 1 base, with 7 bases lying between them. The CDR3 here is CAWSDGENTEAFF. The CDR3 nucleotides read TGTGCCTGGAGTGACGGAGAGAACACTGAAGCTTTCTTT. The full variable domain, in which reference TRBV30 and TRBJ1-1 provide the parts outside the CDR3, is SQTIHQWPATLVQPVGSPLSLECTVEGTSNPNLYWYRQAAGRGLQLLFYSVGIGQISSEVPQNLSASRPQDRQFILSSKKLLLSDSGFYLCAWSDGENTEAFFGQGTRLTVV.

The chain is built from TRBV29-1 and TRBJ2-3; no firm D call. The V gene's germline CDR1 is SQVTM and CDR2 ANQGSEA. This CDR3 contains 14 residues. V was shortened by 5 bases and J by 2 bases, with 14 bases between the two germline ends. The CDR3 sequence is CSVFWEDLTDTQYF. The DNA of the CDR3 is TGCAGCGTTTTCTGGGAAGACCTCACAGATACGCAGTATTTT.

This clone was counted a single time. CDR3 DNA: TGTGCCAGCAGCTCAGAGTACGGCTACACCTTC. Translation gives CASSSEYGYTF. V gene TRBV11-3 combines with J gene TRBJ1-2; D not resolved. V lost 4 bases to trimming and J lost 8 bases, with 8 bases between them. Per the germline V gene, CDR1 is SGHNT and CDR2 is YENEEA. The CDR3 has 11 amino acids.

This clone was detected a few times. This sequence joins TRBV6-5 and TRBJ1-1; D is undetermined. Germline V gives CDR1 MNHEY, CDR2 SVGAGI. V lost 6 bases and J lost 3, with 11 bases in between. The length of the CDR3 is 13 residues. The CDR3, as DNA: TGTGCCAGCAGCCCGGAGAGGGACACTGAAGCTTTCTTT. Its protein is CASSPERDTEAFF.